Listed below are T cell receptor beta chains from one sample, sequenced in a study of shared T cell receptors in the human thymus. Using immunoSEQ multiplex PCR, the repertoire was profiled, and TCRdb retains in-frame clones only, with some absent. The table has 700,000 to 750,000 clones, 80% to 90% seen once. This sample also appeared in a second study, on human thymus T cells.

Sequencing was performed on thymocytes. These receptors all come from a girl less than two years old with a congenital heart defect. CDR3s include the opening cysteine and the closing phenylalanine or tryptophan. The D gene is left open where the match is weak. The size of a clone is reported for some rows only, either as once, few or many, or as a class for expanded clones.

CDR3nt: TGTGCCAGCAGCCTCCCGAAGAGCACCGGGGAGCTGTTTTTT
CDR3aa: CASSLPKSTGELFF
d_gene: -
j_gene: TRBJ2-2
abundance: -
v_gene: TRBV7-6

CDR3nt: TGTGCCAGCAGTGAAGTCCTGAGGAACACTGAAGCTTTCTTT
CDR3aa: CASSEVLRNTEAFF
d_gene: -
j_gene: TRBJ1-1
abundance: once
v_gene: TRBV6-1

CDR3nt: TGTGCCACAACCCCCCGACTAGCGGTTAATACCGGGGAGCTGTTTTTT
CDR3aa: CATTPRLAVNTGELFF
d_gene: TRBD2
j_gene: TRBJ2-2
abundance: few
v_gene: TRBV19

CDR3nt: TGTGCCAGCAGTGGCAAGCGGGGGAACCTCTACGAGCAGTACTTC
CDR3aa: CASSGKRGNLYEQYF
d_gene: TRBD2
j_gene: TRBJ2-7
abundance: -
v_gene: TRBV27

CDR3nt: TGTGCCAGCAGTTCTCCGGGACAGGGTAAATCTGAAGCTTTCTTT
CDR3aa: CASSSPGQGKSEAFF
d_gene: TRBD1
j_gene: TRBJ1-1
abundance: -
v_gene: TRBV27

CDR3nt: TGTGCCAGCAGTCCATCGAACACTGAAGCTTTCTTT
CDR3aa: CASSPSNTEAFF
d_gene: -
j_gene: TRBJ1-1
abundance: once
v_gene: TRBV11-2

CDR3nt: TGTGCCAGCAGCTACACCACAGACAATGAGCAGTTCTTC
CDR3aa: CASSYTTDNEQFF
d_gene: -
j_gene: TRBJ2-1
abundance: few
v_gene: TRBV6-4

CDR3nt: TGTGCCAGCAGCTTAGGACAGGGCGAGTTCCCTGAAGCTTTCTTT
CDR3aa: CASSLGQGEFPEAFF
d_gene: TRBD1
j_gene: TRBJ1-1
abundance: -
v_gene: TRBV7-9

CDR3nt: TGTGCTAGCGTCGACAGGGATAGCAATCAGCCCCAGCATTTT
CDR3aa: CASVDRDSNQPQHF
d_gene: TRBD1
j_gene: TRBJ1-5
abundance: once
v_gene: TRBV12-5

CDR3nt: TGTGCCAGCAGCCCTCTCCGGACTAGCAGGGGGGCGGATCCCTACGAGCAGTACTTC
CDR3aa: CASSPLRTSRGADPYEQYF
d_gene: -
j_gene: TRBJ2-7
abundance: -
v_gene: TRBV7-2

CDR3nt: TGTGCTAGTGGTTTGGTACAATCCTCAAAGACAGGGAGGTCCTATGGCTACACCTTC
CDR3aa: CASGLVQSSKTGRSYGYTF
d_gene: TRBD1
j_gene: TRBJ1-2
abundance: -
v_gene: TRBV12-5

CDR3nt: TGCGCCAGCAGCCAAGTTAGACGACTAGCGGGGGCCACGCAAGAGACCCAGTACTTC
CDR3aa: CASSQVRRLAGATQETQYF
d_gene: TRBD2
j_gene: TRBJ2-5
abundance: -
v_gene: TRBV4-1

CDR3nt: TGTGCCAGCAGTGTCGGGCGGGTAGCTTTCTTT
CDR3aa: CASSVGRVAFF
d_gene: -
j_gene: TRBJ1-1
abundance: -
v_gene: TRBV6-1

CDR3nt: TGTGCCAGCAGCCGGGCCGGGGGACAGTTTAGTGATTACGAGCAGTACTTC
CDR3aa: CASSRAGGQFSDYEQYF
d_gene: -
j_gene: TRBJ2-7
abundance: -
v_gene: TRBV5-4

CDR3nt: TGTGCCAGCAGTGAAGGTCTCGGGATTTTAGGAGTTGGCTACACCTTC
CDR3aa: CASSEGLGILGVGYTF
d_gene: -
j_gene: TRBJ1-2
abundance: -
v_gene: TRBV6-1

CDR3nt: TGTGCCAGCAGCTTGATAGGGTCAGGGGACCAAGAGACCCAGTACTTC
CDR3aa: CASSLIGSGDQETQYF
d_gene: -
j_gene: TRBJ2-5
abundance: -
v_gene: TRBV5-6

CDR3nt: TGCGCCAGCAGCCGGGACAGGGATGAAGCTTTCTTT
CDR3aa: CASSRDRDEAFF
d_gene: TRBD1
j_gene: TRBJ1-1
abundance: -
v_gene: TRBV5-1

CDR3nt: TGTGCCAGCAGCGGGTACAGGGGCGAGCAGTACTTC
CDR3aa: CASSGYRGEQYF
d_gene: TRBD1
j_gene: TRBJ2-7
abundance: -
v_gene: TRBV9

CDR3nt: TGTGCCATCAGACACCAGGGGTACTATGGCTACACCTTC
CDR3aa: CAIRHQGYYGYTF
d_gene: -
j_gene: TRBJ1-2
abundance: -
v_gene: TRBV10-3

CDR3nt: TGTGCCAGCCGAGGGGGTGAGGACACTGAAGCTTTCTTT
CDR3aa: CASRGGEDTEAFF
d_gene: -
j_gene: TRBJ1-1
abundance: -
v_gene: TRBV6-5

CDR3nt: TGTGCCAGCAGACTAAGACAGGGCGGCTATGGCTACACCTTC
CDR3aa: CASRLRQGGYGYTF
d_gene: TRBD1
j_gene: TRBJ1-2
abundance: -
v_gene: TRBV6-1

CDR3nt: TGTGCCACCAGCAGAGCACGGGACAGGCCCTACAATGAGCAGTTCTTC
CDR3aa: CATSRARDRPYNEQFF
d_gene: TRBD1
j_gene: TRBJ2-1
abundance: -
v_gene: TRBV15

CDR3nt: TGTGCCAGCAGTGCCAACGGGGAGGCAGGGAAGCTTACGGAATATCAGCCCCAGCATTTT
CDR3aa: CASSANGEAGKLTEYQPQHF
d_gene: -
j_gene: TRBJ1-5
abundance: -
v_gene: TRBV2

CDR3nt: TGTGCCAGCAGTTTCTTTCGACCGGGGAGGGAAGGATATGGGATGGACATTCAGTACTTC
CDR3aa: CASSFFRPGREGYGMDIQYF
d_gene: TRBD2
j_gene: TRBJ2-4
abundance: -
v_gene: TRBV28

CDR3nt: TGTGCCATCAGTCGACTAGGGGTTCTTGAGACCCAGTACTTC
CDR3aa: CAISRLGVLETQYF
d_gene: -
j_gene: TRBJ2-5
abundance: -
v_gene: TRBV10-3

CDR3nt: TGTGCCAGCAGTGAACAGGCTAGCGGGGGGAACACAGATACGCAGTATTTT
CDR3aa: CASSEQASGGNTDTQYF
d_gene: TRBD2
j_gene: TRBJ2-3
abundance: -
v_gene: TRBV25-1